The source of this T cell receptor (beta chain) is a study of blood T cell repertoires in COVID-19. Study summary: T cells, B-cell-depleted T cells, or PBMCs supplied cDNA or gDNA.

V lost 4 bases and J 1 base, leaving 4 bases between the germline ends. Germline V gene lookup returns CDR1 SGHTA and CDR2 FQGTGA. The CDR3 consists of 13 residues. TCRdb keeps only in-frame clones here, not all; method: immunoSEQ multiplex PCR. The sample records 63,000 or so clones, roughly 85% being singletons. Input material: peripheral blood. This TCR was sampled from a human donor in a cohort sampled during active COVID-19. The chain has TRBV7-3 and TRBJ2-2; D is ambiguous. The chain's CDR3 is CASSSMNTGELFF. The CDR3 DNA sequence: TGTGCCAGCAGCTCCATGAACACCGGGGAGCTGTTTTTT.